This T cell receptor (beta chain) was recorded in a study of cytomegalovirus exposure and HLA in healthy donors. This clone was seen only a few times. With 60 Vbeta and 13 Jbeta primers, the PCR was carried out. The table came from immunoSEQ multiplex PCR; TCRdb's copy has only in-frame clones and leaves some out. The sample holds roughly 180,000 clones, 75% to 80% seen once. The germline gives CDR1 SGHRS, CDR2 YFSETQ. V shed 0 bases, J shed 0 bases, and the junction held 3 bases outside the gene matches. This CDR3 has 16 amino acids. The sequence derives from a man aged 50 or older in good health and CMV-seropositive. The sequencing sample was made of PBMCs. This chain joins TRBV5-1 and TRBJ1-5; 7 nucleotides align to TRBD1. The CDR3 sequence is CASSLGTGRSNQPQHF. The CDR3 DNA reads as TGCGCCAGCAGCTTGGGGACAGGTCGTAGCAATCAGCCCCAGCATTTT.